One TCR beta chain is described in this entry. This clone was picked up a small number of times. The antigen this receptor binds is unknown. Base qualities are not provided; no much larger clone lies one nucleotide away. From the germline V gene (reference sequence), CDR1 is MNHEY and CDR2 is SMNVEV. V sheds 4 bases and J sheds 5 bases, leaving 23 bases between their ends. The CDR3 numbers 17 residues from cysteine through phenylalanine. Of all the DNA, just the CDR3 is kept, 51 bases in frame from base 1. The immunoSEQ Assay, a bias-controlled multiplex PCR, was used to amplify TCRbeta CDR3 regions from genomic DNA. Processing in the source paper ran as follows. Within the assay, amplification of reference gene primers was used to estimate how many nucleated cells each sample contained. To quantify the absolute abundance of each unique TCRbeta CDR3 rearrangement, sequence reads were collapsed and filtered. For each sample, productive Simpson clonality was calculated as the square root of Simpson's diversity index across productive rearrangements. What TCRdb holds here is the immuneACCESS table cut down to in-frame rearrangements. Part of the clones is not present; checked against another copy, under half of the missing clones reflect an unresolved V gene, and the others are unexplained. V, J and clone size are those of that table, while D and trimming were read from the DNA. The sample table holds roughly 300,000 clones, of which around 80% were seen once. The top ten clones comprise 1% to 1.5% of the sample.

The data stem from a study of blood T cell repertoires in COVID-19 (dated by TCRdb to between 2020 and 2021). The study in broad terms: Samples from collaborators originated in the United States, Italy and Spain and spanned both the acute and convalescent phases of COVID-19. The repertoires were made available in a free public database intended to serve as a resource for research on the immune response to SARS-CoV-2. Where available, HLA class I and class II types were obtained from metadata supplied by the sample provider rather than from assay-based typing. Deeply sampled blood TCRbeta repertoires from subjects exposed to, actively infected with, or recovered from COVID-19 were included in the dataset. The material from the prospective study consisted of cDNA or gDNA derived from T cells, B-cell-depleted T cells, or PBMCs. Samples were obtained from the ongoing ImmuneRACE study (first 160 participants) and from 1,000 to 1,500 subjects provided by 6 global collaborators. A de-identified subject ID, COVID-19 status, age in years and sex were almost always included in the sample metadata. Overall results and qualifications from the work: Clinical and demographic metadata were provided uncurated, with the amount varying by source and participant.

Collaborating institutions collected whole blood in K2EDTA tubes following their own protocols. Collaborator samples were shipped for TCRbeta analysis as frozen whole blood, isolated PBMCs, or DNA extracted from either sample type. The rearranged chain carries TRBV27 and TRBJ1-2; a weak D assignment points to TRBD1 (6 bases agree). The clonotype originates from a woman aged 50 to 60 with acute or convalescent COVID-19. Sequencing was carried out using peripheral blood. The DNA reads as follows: TGTGCCAGCAGTTGGCCCTTAGGGCAGGGGTTCGTGTATGGCTACACCTTC. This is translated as CASSWPLGQGFVYGYTF.